The rows below give T cell receptor beta chains drawn from one sample of a study of cytomegalovirus exposure and HLA in healthy donors. The data were produced by immunoSEQ multiplex PCR, yet TCRdb's version contains in-frame clones alone and is incomplete. The sample contains some 200,000 clones, about 80% of which appear only once. Sample: PBMCs. These receptors were collected from a woman aged 40-49 years in good health and CMV-seronegative. CDR3s include the opening cysteine and the closing phenylalanine or tryptophan. D genes are given only for firm matches. Size values are once, few and many counts, or a class for expanded clones, and some rows have none.

TRBD2	TRBV7-6	TRBJ2-1	NA	CASSPPSGAYNEQFF	TGTGCCAGCAGCCCACCTAGCGGGGCTTACAATGAGCAGTTCTTC
NA	TRBV5-6	TRBJ2-5	NA	CASSLNSVETQYF	TGTGCCAGCAGCCTAAACTCCGTAGAGACCCAGTACTTC
NA	TRBV18	TRBJ1-6	NA	CASSDQTGLNSPLHF	TGTGCCAGCTCAGACCAAACGGGACTAAATTCACCCCTCCACTTT
NA	TRBV6-6	TRBJ2-7	NA	CASSLQYEQYF	TGTGCCAGCAGTCTGCAGTACGAGCAGTACTTC
NA	TRBV9	TRBJ1-6	NA	CASSRGIDNSPLHF	TGTGCCAGCAGCCGGGGGATCGATAATTCACCCCTCCACTTT
TRBD2	TRBV5-8	TRBJ2-3	once	CASSFDISGGVADTQYF	TGTGCCAGCAGCTTTGATATTAGCGGGGGGGTCGCAGATACGCAGTATTTT
NA	TRBV7-3	TRBJ2-3	once	CASSLGVTDTQYF	TGTGCCAGCAGCCTCGGTGTCACAGATACGCAGTATTTT
NA	TRBV11-1	TRBJ1-1	NA	CASSLDRFGNTEAFF	TGTGCCAGCAGCTTAGACCGTTTCGGGAACACTGAAGCTTTCTTT
TRBD2	TRBV11-2	TRBJ2-1	once	CASSLFLAGHNEQFF	TGTGCCAGCAGCTTATTCCTAGCGGGGCACAATGAGCAGTTCTTC
NA	TRBV10-1	TRBJ2-5	NA	CASSEGQGWMETQYF	TGCGCCAGCAGTGAGGGGCAGGGTTGGATGGAGACCCAGTACTTC
TRBD2	TRBV28	TRBJ2-1	NA	CASSSLAGGHNEQFF	TGTGCCAGCAGTTCCCTAGCGGGGGGGCATAATGAGCAGTTCTTC
NA	TRBV11-2	TRBJ2-7	NA	CASSLALYEQYF	TGTGCCAGCAGCTTAGCCCTCTACGAGCAGTACTTC
NA	TRBV19	TRBJ1-2	NA	CASSLTATPNYGYTF	TGTGCCAGTAGTTTGACAGCTACTCCTAACTATGGCTACACCTTC
TRBD1	TRBV6-6	TRBJ1-2	NA	CAIDRAPYGYTF	TGTGCCATCGACAGGGCCCCCTATGGCTACACCTTC
NA	TRBV2	TRBJ1-2	NA	CASRTAGVSYGYTF	TGTGCCAGCAGGACGGCCGGGGTGTCCTATGGCTACACCTTC
TRBD1	TRBV7-9	TRBJ2-7	NA	CASSWGTGGYEQYF	TGTGCCAGCAGCTGGGGGACAGGGGGCTACGAGCAGTACTTC
TRBD1	TRBV28	TRBJ1-1	NA	CASILRDRVTEAFF	TGTGCCAGCATCCTCCGGGACAGGGTCACTGAAGCTTTCTTT
TRBD1	TRBV6-1	TRBJ1-5	NA	CASRETGQGYQPQHF	TGTGCCAGCAGGGAAACGGGACAGGGGTATCAGCCCCAGCATTTT
NA	TRBV19	TRBJ1-2	NA	CASSSQGSANYGYTF	TGTGCCAGTAGTTCCCAGGGTTCCGCTAACTATGGCTACACCTTC
TRBD1	TRBV13	TRBJ2-7	NA	CASSLGQTYEQYF	TGTGCCAGCAGCTTGGGACAGACTTACGAGCAGTACTTC
NA	TRBV19	TRBJ1-2	once	CASSTLRVNYGYTF	TGTGCCAGTAGTACCTTGCGGGTAAACTATGGCTACACCTTC
NA	TRBV18	TRBJ2-3	NA	CASSPRASRDTQYF	TGTGCCAGCTCACCGCGCGCCTCGAGGGATACGCAGTATTTT
TRBD1	TRBV5-1	TRBJ2-7	NA	CASSSQGVAYEQYF	TGCGCCAGCAGCTCACAGGGGGTGGCCTACGAGCAGTACTTC
NA	TRBV5-4	TRBJ1-4	NA	CASSPGQFHEKLFF	TGTGCCAGCAGCCCTGGACAGTTTCATGAAAAACTGTTTTTT
TRBD2	TRBV10-2	TRBJ2-7	NA	CASQISGGYYEQYF	TGCGCCAGCCAAATTAGCGGGGGGTACTACGAGCAGTACTTC
NA	TRBV6-1	TRBJ2-1	NA	CASSAKVGGLRNEQFF	TGTGCCAGCAGTGCTAAGGTTGGGGGCCTAAGAAATGAGCAGTTCTTC
TRBD2	TRBV5-1	TRBJ2-5	NA	CASQISGGETQYF	TGCGCCAGTCAGATTAGCGGGGGGGAGACCCAGTACTTC
NA	TRBV9	TRBJ1-1	NA	CASSVDSNTEAFF	TGTGCCAGCAGCGTAGACTCGAACACTGAAGCTTTCTTT